The subject of this entry is one T cell receptor (beta chain). The data stem from a study of blood T cell repertoires in COVID-19. This CDR3 region has 13 residues. Looked up from germline, CDR1 is SNHLY and CDR2 is FYNNEI. Trimming took 9 bases from V and 5 from J; bases not matched to a gene: 8. Assay: immunoSEQ multiplex PCR; the TCRdb copy retains only in-frame clones and omits some. The profile covers 43,000 or so clones, with approximately 91% appearing a single time and roughly 5.2% taken by the ten largest. The sequence came from a human donor in a cohort sampled during active COVID-19. Sequencing used peripheral blood. The rearrangement joins TRBV2 to TRBJ2-5, with 8 bases identical to TRBD1. The CDR3 reads CASKGTGGETQYF. The CDR3 nucleotides read TGTGCCAGTAAGGGTACAGGGGGGGAGACCCAGTACTTC.